One T cell receptor (beta chain) is described in this entry. The antigen is not known. Different DNA sequences within this sample yield the same CDR3. This entry is derived from a study of OX40 agonist ivuxolimab in advanced cancers. Points from the study as a whole: Within 6 weeks, CD4+ and CD8+ blood T cells expanded clonally at 0.1 to 3.0 mg/kg.

Profiling relied on immunoSEQ multiplex PCR, and the TCRdb table lists in-frame clones only, not all of them. The sample has around 85,000 clones; less than 95% are singletons. Deletions cut 6 bases from V and 1 base from J, with 7 bases between. Germline assignment: CDR1 MNHEY and CDR2 SMNVEV (reference sequence). CDR3 length: 13 residues. This clonotype was obtained from an adult with an advanced solid tumor such as melanoma, head and neck, liver or kidney cancer. The sample was CD4+ or CD8+ T cells sorted from blood, taken in a trial of the OX40 agonist ivuxolimab. The rearrangement uses TRBV27 and TRBJ1-5, with D unresolved. CDR3 protein: CASSSYSNQPQHF. CDR3 in DNA: TGTGCCAGCAGCTCTTACAGCAATCAGCCCCAGCATTTT.